Following are 25 T cell receptor beta chains from one sample sequenced in a study of CD8 T cells in Susac syndrome (dated by TCRdb to between 2018 and 2021). Libraries were built with the immunoSEQ multiplex PCR assay. RNA was extracted using the RNeasy kit, and roughly 0.45 to 1 microgram was reverse transcribed with random hexamers. The public reads were quality trimmed at Q25 with fastp and then assembled into clones with MiXCR by TCRdb, keeping productive beta chains. CDR3 protein duplicates are merged, each entry listing the most common genes and DNA. The table for this sample lists around 80,000 distinct CDR3 sequences; roughly 96% of them were counted only once. The ten biggest clones cover around 0.41% of the sample. The sequenced sample was CD8+ T cells from PBMCs. These receptors originate from a human donor with Susac syndrome.

This chain uses TRBV25-1 with TRBJ2-5; D is possibly TRBD2 (6 bases). Per germline, CDR1 MGHDK and CDR2 SYGVNS. The CDR3 contains 11 residues. V lost 8 bases and J lost 5, with 9 bases in between. The CDR3, as DNA: TGTGCCAGCGGGGCGGGGGAGACCCAGTACTTC. It codes for CASGAGETQYF.

The chain uses TRBV30 and TRBJ2-6; D uncertain. V shed 0 bases and J shed 7 bases, with 1 base lying between them. CDR3 length equals 11 residues. Per the germline V gene, CDR1 is GTSNPN and CDR2 is SVGIG (reference sequence). For the CDR3, the DNA is TGTGCCTGGAGTGTAGCCAACGTCCTGACTTTC. As protein: CAWSVANVLTF. The full variable domain, rest sourced from reference TRBV30 and TRBJ2-6, is SQTIHQWPATLVQPVGSPLSLECTVEGTSNPNLYWYRQAAGRGLQLLFYSVGIGQISSEVPQNLSASRPQDRQFILSSKKLLLSDSGFYLCAWSVANVLTFGAGSRLTVL.

The V gene is TRBV15, the J gene TRBJ2-7; no reliable D call. Per germline, CDR1 LNHNV and CDR2 YYDKDF (reference sequence). This CDR3 spans 13 amino acids. V shed 0 bases and J shed 5 bases, with 8 bases lying between them. The CDR3 spells CATSRDEGNEQYF. DNA for the CDR3: TGTGCCACCAGCAGAGATGAAGGGAACGAGCAGTACTTC.

The chain has TRBV7-9 and TRBJ2-6, with D possibly matching TRBD1 (7 bases). The germline gives CDR1 SEHNR, CDR2 FQNEAQ (reference sequence). The V end lost 3 bases, the J end lost 5 bases, and 20 bases lay between the germline ends. The CDR3 has 18 residues. The CDR3 DNA reads as TGTGCCAGCAGCTTTTCAAGACAGGGAGGACCCTGGGCCAACGTCCTGACTTTC. This codes for CASSFSRQGGPWANVLTF.

This chain connects TRBV29-1 to TRBJ1-4; D is uncertain. Germline CDR1 reads SQVTM; CDR2 reads ANQGSEA. This CDR3 is built from 11 residues. V was clipped by 4 bases and J by 11 bases, with 11 bases between them. The CDR3 spells CSVVSRSKLFF. The CDR3 DNA reads TGCAGCGTTGTCTCCAGGTCCAAACTGTTTTTT. Complete variable domain (other parts from reference TRBV29-1 and TRBJ1-4): SAVISQKPSRDICQRGTSLTIQCQVDSQVTMMFWYRQQPGQSLTLIATANQGSEATYESGFVIDKFPISRPNLTFSTLTVSNMSPEDSSIYLCSVVSRSKLFFGSGTQLSVL.

This clonotype was detected only once. The gene calls are TRBV5-4 and TRBJ2-6; D is unresolved. Germline lookup yields CDR1 SGHNT and CDR2 YYREEE (reference sequence). The V end lost 2 bases, the J end lost 3 bases, and 6 bases lay between the germline ends. This CDR3 comprises 14 residues. CDR3 loop: CASSFQGGANVLTF. The CDR3 DNA reads as TGTGCCAGCAGCTTCCAAGGTGGGGCCAACGTCCTGACTTTC.

This clonotype occurred once. This CDR3 is CASSLGAEPQHF. In nucleotides, the CDR3 is TGTGCCAGCAGCTTAGGAGCGGAGCCCCAGCATTTT. The rearrangement links TRBV7-8 to TRBJ1-5; no definite D call. V was pared by 1 base and J by 8 bases, with 6 bases between. Germline assignment: CDR1 SGHVS and CDR2 FQNEAQ. This CDR3 comprises 12 residues. Full variable domain (missing parts from reference TRBV7-8 and TRBJ1-5): GAGVSQSPRYKVAKRGQDVALRCDPISGHVSLFWYQQALGQGPEFLTYFQNEAQLDKSGLPSDRFFAERPEGSVSTLKIQRTQQEDSAVYLCASSLGAEPQHFGDGTRLSIL.

The chain uses TRBV28 and TRBJ2-5, with D possibly matching TRBD2 (6 bases). CDR1 and CDR2 from the germline V gene are MDHEN and SYDVKM. Trimming cost V 6 bases and J 5 bases, with 13 bases left between them. The CDR3 has 13 residues. CDR3 in amino acids: CASRPTGEETQYF. CDR3 sequence (DNA): TGTGCCAGCAGACCCACGGGGGAGGAGACCCAGTACTTC.

V and J are TRBV27 and TRBJ2-1; D is perhaps TRBD1 or TRBD2 (5 bases each). Trimming cost V 4 bases and J 3 bases, with 13 bases left between them. There are 15 residues in the CDR3. Germline V gives CDR1 MNHEY, CDR2 SMNVEV (reference sequence). CDR3 in DNA: TGTGCCAGCAGTTCCGGGACCTATCGCTACAATGAGCAGTTCTTC. It translates to CASSSGTYRYNEQFF.

The chain combines TRBV27 with TRBJ1-1, with D hard to call. Germline CDR1 MNHEY, CDR2 SMNVEV (reference sequence). The CDR3 has 14 amino acids. V gave up 8 bases and J gave up 4 bases, with 17 bases separating them. CDR3 DNA: TGTGCCAGCTCAGGCTCGGGGTCGAGCACTGAAGCTTTCTTT. This gives the protein CASSGSGSSTEAFF.

The chain uses TRBV4-3 and TRBJ1-1; D unresolved. Germline-derived CDR1 and CDR2 are LGHNA and YSLEER. V was trimmed by 3 bases and J by 2 bases, leaving 16 bases between them. The CDR3 runs 16 residues. CDR3 residues: CASSQELLRANTEAFF. The CDR3 DNA follows: TGCGCCAGCAGCCAGGAGCTTCTGAGGGCCAACACTGAAGCTTTCTTT.

V is TRBV28 and J is TRBJ2-7; D is tentatively TRBD1 or TRBD2 (5 bases each). The CDR3 covers 15 residues. Germline CDR1 and CDR2: MDHEN and SYDVKM. Trimming removed 7 bases at V and 2 bases at J, with 18 bases between. The CDR3 loop is CASTRDVGGTYEQYF. The CDR3 DNA reads TGTGCCAGCACACGGGACGTGGGCGGTACCTACGAGCAGTACTTC.

This chain uses TRBV30 with TRBJ2-1, with 8 nucleotides matching TRBD1. J was trimmed by 0 bases and V by 1 base; bases with no gene match: 14. CDR3 length equals 19 residues. Germline CDR1 GTSNPN, CDR2 SVGIG (reference sequence). Here the CDR3 DNA reads TGTGCCTGGAGTGGCCCGGGACAGGTGAGGTTCGGCTCCTACAATGAGCAGTTCTTC. Translation gives CAWSGPGQVRFGSYNEQFF. Together with reference TRBV30 and TRBJ2-1, the CDR3 gives the full variable domain: SQTIHQWPATLVQPVGSPLSLECTVEGTSNPNLYWYRQAAGRGLQLLFYSVGIGQISSEVPQNLSASRPQDRQFILSSKKLLLSDSGFYLCAWSGPGQVRFGSYNEQFFGPGTRLTVL.

The chain links TRBV5-1 to TRBJ2-1; the D gene is possibly TRBD1 (5 bases). Per the germline V gene, CDR1 is SGHRS and CDR2 is YFSETQ. This CDR3 has 12 amino acids. Trimming pared 0 bases from V and 9 bases from J, leaving 7 bases between. This CDR3 reads CASSLVRGEQFF. CDR3 bases: TGCGCCAGCAGCTTGGTAAGGGGTGAGCAGTTCTTC.

This rearrangement joins TRBV29-1 to TRBJ2-1; a weak D match, TRBD1 (6 bases). Germline-derived CDR1 and CDR2 are SQVTM and ANQGSEA. V was trimmed by 0 bases and J by 9 bases, leaving 9 bases between them. The CDR3 runs 12 residues. The CDR3 nucleotides read TGCAGCGTTGAAGATCAGGGGCCTGAGCAGTTCTTC. It encodes CSVEDQGPEQFF.

This clonotype was seen a handful of times. V gene TRBV4-1 combines with J gene TRBJ2-4; D not resolved. There are 14 residues in the CDR3. With 8 bases removed from V and 7 bases from J, the gap between germline ends came to 18 bases. CDR1 MGHRA and CDR2 YSYEKL come from the germline V gene. The CDR3 here is CASSRRAGPNIQYF. In nucleotides, the CDR3 is TGCGCCAGCTCACGAAGGGCCGGGCCCAACATTCAGTACTTC.

This chain links TRBV6-5 with TRBJ2-1; 8 nucleotides match TRBD1. Per germline, CDR1 MNHEY and CDR2 SVGAGI. The CDR3 covers 15 residues. The V segment lost 7 bases and the J segment 4 bases; nucleotides outside the gene matches: 9. The CDR3 loop reads CASTLGTGAYNEQFF. The CDR3 DNA reads as TGTGCCAGCACCCTCGGGACAGGAGCATACAATGAGCAGTTCTTC.

The J gene is TRBJ2-6, the V gene TRBV9; 11 positions agree with TRBD2. The CDR3 has 18 amino acids. CDR1 SGDLS and CDR2 YYNGEE come from the germline V gene. V lost 2 bases and J lost 2; bases outside the gene matches: 6. CDR3: CASSVTSSGGAGANVLTF. The CDR3 DNA is TGTGCCAGCAGCGTCACCAGTAGCGGGGGGGCTGGGGCCAACGTCCTGACTTTC.

The chain joins TRBV28 to TRBJ2-7, with 7 positions matching TRBD1. Trimming at V came to 4 bases and at J to 2 bases, leaving 5 bases not matched to a gene. Germline V gene sequence: CDR1 MDHEN, CDR2 SYDVKM. The CDR3 is 14 residues long. CDR3 in DNA: TGTGCCAGCAGTTCGACAGGGTTTCCCTACGAGCAGTACTTC. Residues: CASSSTGFPYEQYF.

This clonotype was counted a single time. The chain has TRBV20-1 and TRBJ1-6, with D tentatively TRBD1 (6 bases). Deletions cut 3 bases from V and 7 bases from J, with 13 bases between. The CDR3 extends over 14 amino acids. CDR1 is DFQATT and CDR2 is SNEGSKA in the germline V gene (reference sequence). The CDR3 region is CSASFRRGNSPLHF. Here the CDR3 DNA reads TGCAGTGCTAGTTTTCGCAGGGGCAATTCACCCCTCCACTTT.

This rearrangement joins TRBV7-9 to TRBJ1-2; D unclear. The CDR3 consists of 14 residues. CDR1 is SEHNR, CDR2 FQNEAQ, per germline (reference sequence). V dropped 2 bases and J dropped 8 bases, with 15 bases sitting between them. CDR3: CASSLPVGVLGYTF. For the CDR3, the DNA is TGTGCCAGCAGCTTACCGGTTGGGGTTTTGGGCTACACCTTC.

The chain carries TRBV13 and TRBJ1-1; D unresolved. Germline CDR1 is PRHDT and CDR2 is FYEKMQ (reference sequence). The CDR3 loop spans 14 amino acids. Trimming shortened V by 5 bases and J by 1 base, and 11 bases separated the two germline ends. The CDR3: CASSARASNTEAFF. The DNA of the CDR3 is TGTGCCAGCAGCGCGAGGGCCTCGAACACTGAAGCTTTCTTT.

This clonotype was counted between two and nine times. The rearrangement links TRBV4-1 to TRBJ1-2, with a tentative D call TRBD1 (5 bases). Trimming removed 4 bases from V and 7 bases from J, with 13 bases in between. Germline V gene lookup returns CDR1 MGHRA and CDR2 YSYEKL. The length of the CDR3 is 13 residues. Here the CDR3 DNA reads TGCGCCAGCAGCCCCCGGGGACCGGTTGGCTACACCTTC. Its translation: CASSPRGPVGYTF.

In this sample, this clonotype turned up once. The V gene is TRBV20-1, the J gene TRBJ2-3; 12 bases agree with TRBD2. J lost 5 bases, V lost 7 bases, and 16 bases had no gene match. Germline CDR1 reads DFQATT; CDR2 reads SNEGSKA (reference sequence). The CDR3 is 17 residues long. CDR3 nucleotides: TGCAGTGTTAACCCTCCGACTAGCGGGGGCCTCGGAGATACGCAGTATTTT. Translation gives CSVNPPTSGGLGDTQYF.

This chain joins TRBV4-3 and TRBJ2-3, with a weak D call TRBD2 (5 bases). CDR1 and CDR2 (germline): LGHNA, YSLEER. The CDR3 runs to 15 residues. The V gene lost 0 bases and the J gene lost 1 base, with 8 bases spanning the gap. The CDR3 DNA reads as TGCGCCAGCAGCCAAGAACTGGAGGGCACAGATACGCAGTATTTT. It is translated as CASSQELEGTDTQYF.